This TCR beta chain originates from a study of technical replicates of blood from a handful of donors. Repertoires were generated with immunoSEQ multiplex PCR, while TCRdb's copy carries only in-frame clones and drops some. Of tens of thousands of clones detected, 90% to 95% appear once; the ten largest clones hold around 0.25%. The specimen was T cells isolated from PBMCs. This sequence originates from a human donor in good health.

The CDR3 region has the DNA TGTGCCAGCAGCCTTACAACTAATGAAAAACTGTTTTTT. It yields the protein CASSLTTNEKLFF. This rearrangement joins TRBV28 to TRBJ1-4; D is ambiguous. This CDR3 comprises 13 residues. Germline V gene sequence: CDR1 MDHEN, CDR2 SYDVKM. V gave up 6 bases and J gave up 0 bases, with 5 bases separating them.